This TCR beta chain appears in the sequencing data of a study of T-cell reconstitution after alpha-beta-depleted transplantation in children. Preparation of the TCRbeta library used unique molecular identifiers. TCRdb processed the PCR reads anew with MiXCR; each CDR3 protein has one entry. The sample carries approximately 390,000 distinct CDR3 sequences, about a tenth recorded once. V was cut by 6 bases and J by 1 base, with 12 bases left in between. Germline CDR1 is DFQATT and CDR2 is SNEGSKA (reference sequence). This CDR3 has 13 amino acids. Only a few counts were recorded for this clonotype. This TCR derives from a human donor who donated a stem cell graft to a child with acute myeloid leukemia. The chain has TRBV20-1 and TRBJ2-5, with D maybe TRBD2 (5 bases). Here the sequenced sample was PBMCs from the stem cell graft donor, taken from the stem cell graft. The CDR3 DNA reads TGCAGTGCGGATCAGCGGTCCCAAGAGACCCAGTACTTC. This gives the protein CSADQRSQETQYF.